This T cell receptor (beta chain) was observed in a study of T cells in Graves' hyperthyroidism and ophthalmopathy. TCR beta CDR3 regions were amplified from RNA transcripts. HTBI primers drove first-round RT-PCR of the TCR CDR3. MiXCR was run by TCRdb on the multiplex PCR reads, yielding one entry per CDR3 protein. The data contain around 200,000 distinct CDR3 sequences, approximately 15% of them seen just once; the ten biggest clones take up 25% to 30%. This clonotype was recorded many times. Looked up from germline, CDR1 is SGDLS and CDR2 is YYNGEE. The CDR3 length is 12 residues. Trimming cost V 2 bases and J 6 bases, with 9 bases left between them. Source material for PBMCs was 10 ml fresh peripheral blood.

The V and J genes are TRBV9 and TRBJ2-7; no reliable D call. This TCR was recovered from a woman aged 45 to 65 with Graves' hyperthyroidism. The sample was blood. This CDR3 is CASSVDPGEQYF. The CDR3 bases are TGTGCCAGCAGCGTCGATCCTGGCGAGCAGTACTTC.